This T cell receptor beta chain was profiled in a study of T cell responses to AZD1222 COVID-19 vaccine. Overall study results and limits: Epitopes outside B.1.351 and B.1.1.7 mutated regions reportedly drew nearly half of spike TCRs.

Sequencing used immunoSEQ multiplex PCR; TCRdb keeps in-frame clones, though not all of them. Here the sample spans about 120,000 clones, approximately 83% being singletons. Of note for this clone: The antigen is undetermined.

Material: peripheral blood, obtained on day 0 of AZD1222 vaccination. The TCR sequence derives from an adult in good health.

The CDR3 spells CASSFRDTSYEQYF. CDR3 DNA: TGTGCCAGCAGTTTCAGGGACACCTCCTACGAGCAGTACTTC. This chain uses TRBV27 with TRBJ2-7; possibly TRBD1 for D (6 bases). Germline CDR1 reads MNHEY; CDR2 reads SMNVEV (reference sequence). Trimming took off 3 bases at V and 0 bases at J, with 9 bases between the two ends. The CDR3 runs 14 residues.